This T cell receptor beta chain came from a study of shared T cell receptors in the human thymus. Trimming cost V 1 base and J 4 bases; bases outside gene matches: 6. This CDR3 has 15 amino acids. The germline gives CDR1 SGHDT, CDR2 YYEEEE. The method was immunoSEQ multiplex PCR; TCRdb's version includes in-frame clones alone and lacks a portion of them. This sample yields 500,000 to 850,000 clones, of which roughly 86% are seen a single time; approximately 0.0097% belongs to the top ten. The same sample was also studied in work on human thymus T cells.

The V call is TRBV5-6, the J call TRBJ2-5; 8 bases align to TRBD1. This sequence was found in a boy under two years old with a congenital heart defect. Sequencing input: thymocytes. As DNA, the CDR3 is TGTGCCAGCAGCTTGATCAGGGGGCTTGTAGAGACCCAGTACTTC. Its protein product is CASSLIRGLVETQYF.